This T cell receptor (beta chain) derives from a study of blood T cell repertoires in COVID-19. The CDR3 sequence is 14 residues long. Generated by immunoSEQ multiplex PCR, the TCRdb table keeps only in-frame clones and is missing some. The sample shows fewer than 250,000 clones, 88% of them seen only once. This TCR came from a middle-aged man with acute or convalescent COVID-19. This chain links TRBV21-1 with TRBJ1-1. TRBV21-1 is deemed a pseudogene. Sequences were obtained from peripheral blood. The DNA for the CDR3 is TGTGCCAGCAGCAAAGGCCCCTTGGGGGGTGAAGCTTTCTTT. Translating gives CASSKGPLGGEAFF.